This T cell receptor (beta chain) was documented in a study of T cell responses to AZD1222 COVID-19 vaccine. General study points: Spike-specific TCR repertoires showed rising breadth and depth after two AZD1222 doses.

Using immunoSEQ multiplex PCR, the repertoire was profiled, and TCRdb retains in-frame clones only, with some absent. In the table there are 140,000 to 150,000 clones, 92% of which are singletons. Germline V gene lookup returns CDR1 MDHEN and CDR2 SYDVKM. The CDR3 spans 15 residues. Trimming pared 5 bases from V and 4 bases from J, leaving 15 bases between. Comment on this clone: Its antigen is undetermined.

The material was peripheral blood, obtained 28 days after the second AZD1222 dose. This sequence originates from an adult who received the AZD1222 COVID-19 vaccine. V gene TRBV28 combines with J gene TRBJ2-1, with D uncertain. The CDR3 DNA is TGTGCCAGCAGTACCCGGCGCCTCGGTTACAATGAGCAGTTCTTC. It is translated as CASSTRRLGYNEQFF.